This T cell receptor (beta chain) is drawn from a study of blood T cell repertoires in COVID-19. As for the study in general: Some COVID-19 samples were acute and others convalescent; all came from the United States, Italy and Spain. PBMCs, B-cell-depleted T cells, or T cells were the source of the cDNA or gDNA that made up the material.

This CDR3 is built from 13 residues. The germline V gene has CDR1 MNHEY and CDR2 SMNVEV (reference sequence). Trimming shortened V by 6 bases and J by 8 bases, and 13 bases separated the two germline ends. The sample holds a few counts of this clone. In the original analysis: Estimation of nucleated cell counts was performed using reference gene primer amplification. Only in-frame clones appear in the TCRdb table, and some are missing; sequencing was by immunoSEQ multiplex PCR. The V and J calls and clone size come from that table; D and trimming were worked out from the DNA. The repertoire holds roughly 75,000 clones, with around 74% as singletons.

The sample taken for sequencing was peripheral blood. J is TRBJ1-4 and V is TRBV27, with a tentative D call TRBD1 (6 bases). This receptor was identified in a human donor with acute or convalescent COVID-19. The donor label of this sample is uncertain. CDR3 sequence (DNA): TGTGCCAGCAGCCCTAGGGGGGGGGAAAAACTGTTTTTT. Protein: CASSPRGGEKLFF.